This T cell receptor (beta chain) is from a study of radiotherapy plus CTLA-4 blockade in lung cancer. The overall study: Patients showed objective responses in about 20% of cases, and disease control was achieved by approximately 33%. Regarding the study as a whole: After treatment with radiotherapy plus ipilimumab, TCR clones that came from the tumor expanded in blood. With interferon-beta, early dynamics of blood T cell clones were reported to best predict response.

As regards this clone: The antigen is not known.

The method was immunoSEQ multiplex PCR; TCRdb's version includes in-frame clones alone and lacks a portion of them. The sample consists of roughly 90,000 clones, 78% of them appearing once. The study treated chemo-refractory metastatic non-small-cell lung cancer patients with focal radiation plus ipilimumab CTLA-4 blockade. After removal of 5 bases from V and 6 bases from J, the junction contained 7 bases not matched to a gene. In germline, CDR1 is LNHDA, CDR2 SQIVND (reference sequence). The CDR3 extends over 14 amino acids. The rearrangement joins TRBV19 to TRBJ2-3; 8 nucleotides match TRBD2. This TCR was recovered from a human donor with non-small cell lung cancer who had a partial response to radiotherapy plus ipilimumab. Some clones in this sample may be carry-over from other donors' samples. The input for sequencing was peripheral blood, taken from a patient treated with radiotherapy plus ipilimumab. The CDR3: CASSRNGRDDTQYF. The CDR3 DNA follows: TGTGCCAGTAGTCGCAACGGGAGGGACGATACGCAGTATTTT.